A selection of T cell receptor beta chains follows, all from one sample in a study of CD8 T cells in ankylosing spondylitis. Using its own MiXCR run on the 5' RACE reads, TCRdb lists one record per CDR3 protein. The sample carries about 140,000 distinct CDR3 sequences, 7% to 10% recorded once. The sequenced sample was synovial fluid, either unsorted or a sorted T cell fraction (not recorded which). Receptors originate from a male donor with ankylosing spondylitis. The CDR3 runs from the conserved cysteine through the conserved F or W. Fields, in order: CDR3 length, V gene, clone size, J gene, D gene, CDR3 protein, CDR3 DNA. D genes are given only for firm matches. Size is stated for part of the rows, as once, few or many counts, or as a class when the clone is expanded.

13,TRBV28,medium-sized,TRBJ2-7,NA,CASSLTGTYEQYF,TGTGCCAGCAGTTTAACCGGGACCTACGAGCAGTACTTC
13,TRBV10-3,many,TRBJ1-3,NA,CAIRPWTEDTIYF,TGTGCCATCAGGCCTTGGACAGAAGACACCATATATTTT
16,TRBV28,many,TRBJ1-2,TRBD1,CASRRRTGGANYGYTF,TGTGCCAGCAGGCGTCGGACAGGTGGAGCTAACTATGGCTACACCTTC
14,TRBV12-3/TRBV12-4,few,TRBJ2-7,NA,CASSLSQGYYEQYF,TGTGCCAGCAGTTTAAGTCAGGGGTACTACGAGCAGTACTTC
15,TRBV6-2/TRBV6-3,many,TRBJ2-1,TRBD2,CASSSGTSEGGEQFF,TGTGCCAGCAGTAGCGGGACTAGCGAGGGGGGTGAGCAGTTCTTC
13,TRBV7-3,few,TRBJ2-1,NA,CASGRQAYNEQFF,TGTGCCAGCGGGAGGCAGGCCTACAATGAGCAGTTCTTC
14,TRBV6-1,few,TRBJ1-2,NA,CASSEVSQLYGYTF,TGTGCCAGCAGTGAAGTTTCACAGCTCTATGGCTACACCTTC
15,TRBV5-1,few,TRBJ2-5,TRBD1,CASSLGGQPLETQYF,TGCGCCAGCAGCTTGGGGGGACAGCCGCTAGAGACCCAGTACTTC
16,TRBV5-1,NA,TRBJ2-5,NA,CASSLGTSGGSETQYF,TGCGCCAGCAGCTTGGGCACCAGCGGTGGTTCGGAGACCCAGTACTTC
13,TRBV12-3/TRBV12-4,few,TRBJ1-5,NA,CASSSTDSQPQHF,TGTGCCAGCAGTTCCACGGACAGTCAGCCCCAGCATTTT
14,TRBV20-1,many,TRBJ2-6,NA,CSAKVSRGANVLTF,TGCAGTGCCAAAGTTAGCCGGGGGGCCAACGTCCTGACTTTC
15,TRBV28,NA,TRBJ2-1,NA,CASSPESYYYNEQFF,TGTGCCAGCAGTCCCGAGAGCTACTACTACAATGAGCAGTTCTTC
15,TRBV20-1,many,TRBJ2-2,NA,CSAPAGHLNTGELFF,TGCAGTGCCCCTGCGGGACATCTGAACACCGGGGAGCTGTTTTTT
14,TRBV3-1,few,TRBJ1-4,TRBD1,CASARQGAGEKLFF,TGTGCCAGCGCCAGACAGGGGGCAGGTGAAAAACTGTTTTTT
15,TRBV28,NA,TRBJ2-2,TRBD2,CATKPGGLDTGELFF,TGTGCCACCAAACCGGGAGGGTTGGACACCGGGGAGCTGTTTTTT
14,TRBV5-1,NA,TRBJ2-5,NA,CASSLARNQETQYF,TGCGCCAGCAGCCTGGCCCGTAACCAAGAGACCCAGTACTTC
13,TRBV7-8,many,TRBJ1-1,NA,CASSLVQGTEAFF,TGTGCCAGCAGCTTAGTTCAGGGCACTGAAGCTTTCTTT
14,TRBV7-2,few,TRBJ1-1,TRBD1,CASSFHRGITEAFF,TGTGCCAGCAGCTTCCACAGGGGGATTACTGAAGCTTTCTTT
14,TRBV20-1,few,TRBJ1-2,TRBD1,CSAPDSNRGRRITF,TGCAGTGCTCCAGATAGTAACAGGGGACGTAGGATCACCTTC
15,TRBV27,NA,TRBJ2-2,TRBD1,CASRRGQGNTGELFF,TGTGCCAGCAGACGAGGACAGGGGAACACCGGGGAGCTGTTTTTT
13,TRBV5-1,many,TRBJ2-7,TRBD1,CASSPQGTHEQYF,TGCGCCAGCAGCCCACAGGGGACCCACGAGCAGTACTTC
17,TRBV5-1,many,TRBJ2-1,NA,CASSYRQNPSSYNEQFF,TGCGCCAGCAGCTACAGACAGAACCCGAGCTCCTACAATGAGCAGTTCTTC
14,TRBV5-5,NA,TRBJ1-2,NA,CAMGPGPDGYGYTF,TGTGCCATGGGCCCGGGGCCGGACGGCTATGGCTACACCTTC
15,TRBV24-1,many,TRBJ2-7,TRBD2,CATSDSRTSATEQYF,TGTGCCACCAGTGATTCGAGGACTAGCGCGACCGAGCAGTACTTC
12,TRBV7-6,NA,TRBJ2-5,NA,CASSRNVETQYF,TGTGCCAGCAGCCGAAATGTAGAGACCCAGTACTTC
16,TRBV28,few,TRBJ1-1,TRBD1,CASSPGTASANTEAFF,TGTGCCAGCAGTCCAGGGACAGCCTCTGCTAACACTGAAGCTTTCTTT
12,TRBV15,many,TRBJ1-5,NA,CATSRPSLPQHF,TGTGCCACCAGCAGGCCGTCGCTGCCCCAGCATTTT
15,TRBV5-1,NA,TRBJ1-1,NA,CASSPTGRGDTEAFF,TGCGCCAGCAGCCCCACCGGGAGAGGGGACACTGAAGCTTTCTTT
14,TRBV5-1,many,TRBJ1-1,NA,CASSLDGARAEAFF,TGCGCCAGCAGCTTGGACGGAGCTCGCGCTGAAGCTTTCTTT
15,TRBV2,many,TRBJ2-3,NA,CASSFLEFSTDTQYF,TGTGCCAGCAGCTTCCTAGAATTTAGCACAGATACGCAGTATTTT
12,TRBV29-1,many,TRBJ1-1,NA,CSAAGPGVEAFF,TGCAGCGCTGCGGGACCGGGCGTCGAAGCTTTCTTT
15,TRBV3-1,NA,TRBJ2-1,TRBD2,CASSQLAGTYNEQFF,TGTGCCAGCAGCCAACTAGCGGGGACCTACAATGAGCAGTTCTTC
14,TRBV5-6,NA,TRBJ1-2,NA,CASSSFRFNYGYTF,TGTGCCAGCAGCTCATTCAGGTTCAACTATGGCTACACCTTC
16,TRBV4-3,many,TRBJ1-1,NA,CASTLSPRGKATEAFF,TGCGCCAGCACCCTAAGTCCTCGGGGTAAAGCCACTGAAGCTTTCTTT
15,TRBV20-1,many,TRBJ2-3,TRBD1,CSASHGQGSTDTQYF,TGCAGTGCTAGTCACGGACAGGGAAGCACAGATACGCAGTATTTT
17,TRBV20-1,NA,TRBJ2-1,TRBD2,CSATGLAGPRGYNEQFF,TGCAGTGCAACGGGACTAGCGGGACCCAGGGGGTACAATGAGCAGTTCTTC
17,TRBV28,many,TRBJ1-2,TRBD1,CASSFRYHRGSTYGYTF,TGTGCCAGCAGTTTCCGGTATCACAGGGGCTCTACCTATGGCTACACCTTC
13,TRBV20-1,many,TRBJ2-4,NA,CSARKPAGDIQYF,TGCAGTGCTAGAAAACCTGCAGGGGACATTCAGTACTTC
16,TRBV28,many,TRBJ1-1,NA,CASSPPLGQGNTEAFF,TGTGCCAGCAGTCCTCCTCTGGGCCAGGGCAACACTGAAGCTTTCTTT
13,TRBV18,NA,TRBJ2-7,NA,CASSPTADYEQYF,TGTGCCAGCTCACCAACCGCTGACTACGAGCAGTACTTC
15,TRBV12-3/TRBV12-4,many,TRBJ2-1,TRBD2,CASSELAGAKNEQFF,TGTGCCAGCAGTGAACTAGCGGGAGCAAAAAATGAGCAGTTCTTC
12,TRBV7-2,many,TRBJ1-2,NA,CASSYSTYGYTF,TGTGCCAGCAGTTATTCTACCTATGGCTACACCTTC
13,TRBV7-2,many,TRBJ1-1,NA,CASKKQTNTEAFF,TGTGCCTCGAAAAAACAAACGAACACTGAAGCTTTCTTT
15,TRBV18,few,TRBJ1-5,NA,CASSPDTGTGQPQHF,TGTGCCAGCTCACCAGATACTGGGACGGGTCAGCCCCAGCATTTT
16,TRBV6-5,NA,TRBJ2-3,NA,CASSYSFNRAGDTQYF,TGTGCCAGCAGTTACTCGTTCAACAGGGCGGGAGATACGCAGTATTTT
14,TRBV18,few,TRBJ1-2,NA,CASSQQPTNYGYTF,TGTGCCAGCTCACAGCAGCCCACGAACTATGGCTACACCTTC
13,TRBV5-1,many,TRBJ2-5,NA,CASSPELQETQYF,TGCGCCAGCAGCCCGGAGCTCCAAGAGACCCAGTACTTC
13,TRBV20-1,few,TRBJ1-5,NA,CSAVRDGNQPQHF,TGCAGTGCCGTCCGGGACGGCAATCAGCCCCAGCATTTT
15,TRBV10-3,many,TRBJ2-3,TRBD2,CAISESAGEADTQYF,TGTGCCATCAGTGAGTCGGCGGGAGAGGCAGATACGCAGTATTTT
14,TRBV29-1,few,TRBJ2-6,NA,CSVYQGTGANVLTF,TGCAGCGTTTATCAGGGGACCGGGGCCAACGTCCTGACTTTC
13,TRBV28,NA,TRBJ2-5,NA,CASTRGGRETQYF,TGTGCCAGCACACGAGGAGGCCGGGAGACCCAGTACTTC
13,TRBV20-1,many,TRBJ2-7,TRBD2,CSANPGLGYEQYF,TGCAGTGCTAATCCGGGACTAGGCTACGAGCAGTACTTC
15,TRBV18,NA,TRBJ1-6,TRBD1,CASLNTGGGGSPLHF,TGTGCCAGCTTAAACACAGGGGGCGGAGGTTCACCCCTCCACTTT
14,TRBV6-1,few,TRBJ2-7,NA,CASSDDLDSYEQYF,TGTGCCAGCAGTGATGACCTGGACAGCTACGAGCAGTACTTC
13,TRBV6-2/TRBV6-3,medium-sized,TRBJ2-4,NA,CASTPQDSNIQYF,TGTGCCAGCACCCCACAGGACTCGAACATTCAGTACTTC